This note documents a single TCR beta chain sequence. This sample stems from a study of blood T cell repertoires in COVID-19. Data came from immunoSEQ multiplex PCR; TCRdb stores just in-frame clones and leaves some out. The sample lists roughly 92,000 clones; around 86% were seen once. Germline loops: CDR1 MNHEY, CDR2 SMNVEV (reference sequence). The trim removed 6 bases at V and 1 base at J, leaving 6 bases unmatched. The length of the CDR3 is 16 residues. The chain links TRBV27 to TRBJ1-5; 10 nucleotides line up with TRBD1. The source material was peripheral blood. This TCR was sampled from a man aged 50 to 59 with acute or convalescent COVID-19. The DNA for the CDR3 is TGTGCCAGCAGAGCCGGGACAGGGGAGAGCAATCAGCCCCAGCATTTT. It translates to CASRAGTGESNQPQHF.